The 17 T cell receptor beta chains below come from one sample, sequenced in a study of shared clonotypes between healthy human individuals. Repertoires were generated with immunoSEQ multiplex PCR, while TCRdb's copy carries only in-frame clones and drops some. Of around 1,100,000 clones in the sample, approximately 80% are singletons; the top ten hold about 0.94%. The sequenced sample consisted of memory CD4+ T cells from PBMCs. Stated subset: CD45RA-negative fraction. These TCRs come from a man between 18 and 35 years old in good health. Some clones in this sample may be carry-over from other donors' samples.

About this clone: With only one base between it and a far larger clone, this is likely a read error. This sample also contains other DNA sequences that code for the same CDR3. The chain recombines TRBV9 with TRBJ2-3, with 10 nucleotides matching TRBD1. The CDR3 sequence is 15 residues long. Germline-derived CDR1 and CDR2 are SGDLS and YYNGEE. Trimming cost V 3 bases and J 1 base; bases outside gene matches: 2. CDR3 protein: CASSAGTGGTDTQYF. The DNA for the CDR3 is TGTGCCAGCAGCGCCGGGACAGGGGGCACAGATACGCAGTATTTT. Full variable domain (outside the CDR3, taken from reference TRBV9 and TRBJ2-3): DSGVTQTPKHLITATGQRVTLRCSPRSGDLSVYWYQQSLDQGLQFLIQYYNGEERAKGNILERFSAQQFPDLHSELNLSSLELGDSALYFCASSAGTGGTDTQYFGPGTRLTVL.

The gene calls are TRBV30 and TRBJ2-7; 7 positions agree with TRBD1. J gave up 0 bases and V 7 bases, and 3 bases lay outside the gene matches. CDR1 is GTSNPN, CDR2 SVGIG, per germline (reference sequence). This CDR3 is built from 12 residues. DNA of the CDR3: TGTGCCTTGGGACAGTACTCCTACGAGCAGTACTTC. Translation gives CALGQYSYEQYF.

The chain combines TRBV10-3 with TRBJ2-3; unclear D gene. Trimming shortened V by 6 bases and J by 2 bases, and 15 bases separated the two germline ends. Germline loops: CDR1 ENHRY, CDR2 SYGVKD. There are 15 residues in the CDR3. The CDR3 DNA is TGTGCCATCAGCTCTAAAATTACTGACACAGATACGCAGTATTTT. Amino acids: CAISSKITDTDTQYF.

V is TRBV27 and J is TRBJ2-1, with 10 bases matching TRBD1. The germline gives CDR1 MNHEY, CDR2 SMNVEV (reference sequence). The CDR3 consists of 16 residues. Trimming took 5 bases from V and 5 from J; bases not matched to a gene: 9. CDR3 coding DNA: TGTGCCAGCAGTCTCAGACGCGGGACAGGGGACAATGAGCAGTTCTTC. The encoded protein is CASSLRRGTGDNEQFF.

This clone was seen more than once but under ten times. This rearrangement joins TRBV19 to TRBJ2-2; a weak D match, TRBD2 (5 bases). The CDR3 contains 16 residues. Looked up from germline, CDR1 is LNHDA and CDR2 is SQIVND (reference sequence). V was pared by 5 bases and J by 4 bases, with 17 bases between. The CDR3 DNA reads as TGTGCCAGTAGTCCCATGGGTGGGAGAAGCACCGGGGAGCTGTTTTTT. It codes for CASSPMGGRSTGELFF. The variable domain in full, with the rest retrieved from reference TRBV19 and TRBJ2-2, is DGGITQSPKYLFRKEGQNVTLSCEQNLNHDAMYWYRQDPGQGLRLIYYSQIVNDFQKGDIAEGYSVSREKKESFPLTVTSAQKNPTAFYLCASSPMGGRSTGELFFGEGSRLTVL.

As for this clone: Other DNA variants within this sample encode the same CDR3. The chain employs TRBV28 and TRBJ1-5; D is perhaps TRBD1 (5 bases). V was trimmed by 6 bases and J by 0 bases, leaving 9 bases between them. Germline CDR1 and CDR2: MDHEN and SYDVKM. The CDR3 loop spans 14 amino acids. CDR3 sequence (DNA): TGTGCCAGCAGCTTTGGGGGTAGCAATCAGCCCCAGCATTTT. Its translation is CASSFGGSNQPQHF.

The chain has TRBV7-2 and TRBJ1-5; D call uncertain. Germline V gives CDR1 SGHTA, CDR2 FQGNSA. V dropped 3 bases and J dropped 1 base, with 10 bases sitting between them. CDR3 size: 15 residues. The CDR3: CASSLRTGSNQPQHF. CDR3 nucleotide sequence: TGTGCCAGCAGCTTGAGGACCGGGAGCAATCAGCCCCAGCATTTT.

Many counts were recorded for this clone. Other DNA sequences in this sample translate to the same CDR3. The rearrangement joins TRBV7-2 to TRBJ2-4; D is possibly TRBD2 (6 bases). V was trimmed by 4 bases and J by 5 bases, leaving 9 bases between them. This CDR3 is 13 amino acids long. Germline V gene data show CDR1 as SGHTA and CDR2 as FQGNSA. The DNA of the CDR3 is TGTGCCAGCAGCTGGGAGGCAGAAAACATTCAGTACTTC. It is translated as CASSWEAENIQYF. Filled out from reference TRBV7-2 and TRBJ2-4, the complete variable domain reads GAGVSQSPSNKVTEKGKDVELRCDPISGHTALYWYRQSLGQGLEFLIYFQGNSAPDKSGLPSDRFSAERTGGSVSTLTIQRTQQEDSAVYLCASSWEAENIQYFGAGTRLSVL.

The chain has TRBV28 and TRBJ1-5; TRBD1 aligns across 9 bases. Germline V CDR1 and CDR2: MDHEN, SYDVKM. This CDR3 comprises 15 residues. V lost 3 bases and J lost 4; bases outside the gene matches: 4. CDR3 residues: CASSFGQGLNQPQHF. The CDR3 DNA sequence: TGTGCCAGCAGTTTCGGACAGGGGCTTAATCAGCCCCAGCATTTT.

The chain employs TRBV5-1 and TRBJ2-5, with a tentative D call TRBD2 (6 bases). The DNA end favors TRBJ2-7, so the J call may be wrong. The CDR3 is made up of 15 amino acids. Germline V CDR1 and CDR2: SGHRS, YFSETQ. CDR3: CASSLVPSASYEQYF. The CDR3 region has the DNA TGCGCCAGCAGCTTGGTCCCTAGCGCGTCCTACGAGCAGTACTTC.

This clone turned up a few times. The chain recombines TRBV4-2 with TRBJ2-3, with TRBD1 matching 7 bases. The length of the CDR3 is 15 residues. Germline CDR1 reads LGHNA; CDR2 reads YNFKEQ. The junction had 8 bases not matched to a gene; V was cut back by 6 bases and J by 2 bases. CDR3 sequence: CASRTTGSTTDTQYF. In DNA, the CDR3 is TGTGCCAGCAGGACGACAGGGTCAACCACAGATACGCAGTATTTT.

The chain is built from TRBV30 and TRBJ2-7; 10 nucleotides align to TRBD1. V gave up 7 bases and J gave up 6 bases; unmatched junction bases: 12. The germline V gene encodes CDR1 GTSNPN and CDR2 SVGIG (reference sequence). The CDR3 runs 14 residues. The CDR3 coding sequence is TGTGCCTCCTACCGGGGACAGGGGAGGTCCGAGCAGTACTTC. It yields the protein CASYRGQGRSEQYF.

V and J are TRBV19 and TRBJ2-7; 11 bases are shared with TRBD2. CDR1 and CDR2 (germline): LNHDA, SQIVND (reference sequence). The V segment lost 5 bases and the J segment 4 bases; nucleotides outside the gene matches: 7. The CDR3 consists of 15 residues. CDR3 loop: CASSSLAGGQYEQYF. The CDR3 DNA sequence: TGTGCCAGTAGTTCTCTAGCGGGAGGACAATACGAGCAGTACTTC.

A remark on this clone: Other DNA sequences in this specimen translate into the identical CDR3. This rearrangement joins TRBV27 to TRBJ1-2, with D uncertain. Germline values: CDR1 MNHEY, CDR2 SMNVEV (reference sequence). V lost 0 bases to trimming and J lost 2 bases, with 7 bases between them. The CDR3 runs 14 residues. This CDR3 reads CASSLSRANYGYTF. The CDR3 DNA reads TGTGCCAGCAGTTTATCTCGGGCGAACTATGGCTACACCTTC.

In this sample, this clone turned up once. Different DNA sequences within this sample yield the same CDR3. V is TRBV28 and J is TRBJ1-3; 7 nucleotides line up with TRBD1. The trim removed 5 bases at V and 0 bases at J, leaving 1 base unmatched. Germline V gives CDR1 MDHEN, CDR2 SYDVKM. The CDR3 is made up of 14 amino acids. CDR3 amino acids: CASSDRASGNTIYF. The CDR3 bases are TGTGCCAGCAGTGACAGGGCCTCTGGAAACACCATATATTTT.

This chain uses TRBV11-2 with TRBJ1-4, with D hard to call. The CDR3 is 15 amino acids. With 0 bases removed from V and 8 bases from J, the gap between germline ends came to 13 bases. Per the germline V gene, CDR1 is SGHAT and CDR2 is FQNNGV. The DNA of the CDR3 is TGTGCCAGCAGCTTAGATGGCAGGTTGGGGGAAAAACTGTTTTTT. The encoded protein is CASSLDGRLGEKLFF.

This clone was seen a handful of times. Other DNA sequences in the same sample also yield this CDR3. In nucleotides, the CDR3 is TGTGCCAGCAGAATACTAGCGGGAGCTAGCACAGATACGCAGTATTTT. It encodes CASRILAGASTDTQYF. V usage is TRBV27 and J usage is TRBJ2-3; 11 nucleotides line up with TRBD2. Germline V lookup: CDR1 MNHEY, CDR2 SMNVEV (reference sequence). CDR3 size: 16 residues. Losses at the gene ends were 6 bases for V and 0 bases for J; bases not matched to a gene: 5.